This is a list of T cell receptor beta chains from one sample in a study of T cells in Graves' hyperthyroidism and ophthalmopathy. One entry per CDR3 protein, called by TCRdb with MiXCR from the multiplex PCR reads. The sample contains approximately 720,000 distinct CDR3 sequences, roughly 20% of which appear only once. Sequencing was done on a sample of blood. The receptors come from a woman aged 45-65 years with Graves' hyperthyroidism that later progressed to Graves' ophthalmopathy. CDR3s include the opening cysteine and the closing phenylalanine or tryptophan. The D gene is left open where the match is weak. Clone size, where shown, is once, few, many, or a class for clones that have expanded.

clone_size	j_call	d_call	v_call	cdr3_length	cdr3_aa	cdr3_nt
many	TRBJ1-2	-	TRBV11-2	15	CASSLGGHLNYGYTF	TGTGCCAGCAGCTTAGGGGGACACTTAAACTATGGCTACACCTTC
-	TRBJ2-6	TRBD1	TRBV6-1	16	CASSRDSFSGANVLTF	TGTGCCAGCAGCAGGGACAGTTTCTCTGGGGCCAACGTCCTGACTTTC
-	TRBJ1-6	-	TRBV19	17	CASSISADSSYNSPLHF	TGTGCCAGTAGTATCTCGGCAGATTCCTCCTATAATTCACCCCTCCACTTT
-	TRBJ2-2	TRBD1	TRBV12-3/TRBV12-4	14	CASSRQGANGELFF	TGTGCCAGCAGTCGGCAGGGGGCGAACGGGGAGCTGTTTTTT
many	TRBJ2-5	-	TRBV7-9	13	CASSLEEEETQYF	TGTGCCAGCAGCTTAGAGGAGGAAGAGACCCAGTACTTC
few	TRBJ2-5	-	TRBV7-6	15	CASSLAPGPSGAQYF	TGTGCCAGCAGCTTAGCGCCGGGCCCCTCAGGGGCCCAGTACTTC
few	TRBJ2-1	-	TRBV3-1	17	CASSLTVRDSSYNEQFF	TGTGCCAGCAGCCTTACAGTCCGGGACTCGAGCTACAATGAGCAGTTCTTC
many	TRBJ2-5	-	TRBV20-1	15	CSAISWTQMQETQYF	TGCAGTGCTATATCCTGGACACAAATGCAAGAGACCCAGTACTTC
many	TRBJ2-3	TRBD2	TRBV3-1	17	CASSPYLTSGAGDTQYF	TGTGCCAGCAGCCCCTACTTAACTAGCGGGGCGGGGGATACGCAGTATTTT
few	TRBJ1-1	TRBD1	TRBV6-1	15	CASSQGQGRNTEAFF	TGTGCCAGCAGTCAGGGACAGGGGAGGAACACTGAAGCTTTCTTT
many	TRBJ1-1	-	TRBV20-1	15	CSARGTALDVTEAFF	TGCAGTGCTAGAGGAACGGCACTAGACGTCACTGAAGCTTTCTTT
-	TRBJ1-5	-	TRBV19	16	CASSISSGYSNQPQHF	TGTGCCAGTAGTATTTCGTCAGGTTATAGCAATCAGCCCCAGCATTTT
many	TRBJ1-3	-	TRBV3-1	17	CASSQEYGGSSGNTIYF	TGTGCCAGCAGCCAAGAATACGGGGGTAGCTCTGGAAACACCATATATTTT
few	TRBJ2-7	TRBD1	TRBV9	14	CASSAEGTDYEQYF	TGTGCCAGCAGCGCAGAAGGGACAGACTACGAGCAGTACTTC
many	TRBJ2-3	TRBD1	TRBV7-9	15	CASSPWDSPTDTQYF	TGTGCCAGCAGCCCCTGGGACAGCCCAACAGATACGCAGTATTTT
once	TRBJ2-7	-	TRBV5-1	15	CASSPTETFTYEQYF	TGCGCCAGCAGCCCGACGGAAACCTTTACCTACGAGCAGTACTTC
few	TRBJ1-2	-	TRBV5-1	15	CASSLGMVQGRGYTF	TGCGCCAGCAGCCTAGGAATGGTCCAGGGCAGGGGCTACACCTTC
few	TRBJ1-1	-	TRBV5-1	14	CASSLRNGNTEAFF	TGCGCCAGCAGCTTGCGGAACGGCAACACTGAAGCTTTCTTT
few	TRBJ1-1	TRBD1	TRBV3-1	16	CASSLALGQGHHEAFF	TGTGCCAGCAGCTTAGCTCTGGGACAGGGACATCACGAAGCTTTCTTT